The present entry profiles one TCR beta chain with its context. The antigen it binds to is not known. Nothing much larger sits one base from this clone, and base qualities are not available. CDR1 and CDR2 are drawn from the germline V gene: SNHLY, FYNNEI. Measured from the cysteine to the phenylalanine, the CDR3 is 14 residues long. Of all the DNA, just the CDR3 is kept, 42 bases in frame from base 1. Between the V and J ends, shortened by 6 bases and 0 bases respectively, the junction contains 9 bases. One collaborating source in Seattle enrolled patients while the patients were actively infected and followed the patients over time throughout the course of disease. Each collaborating institution followed its own protocols to collect whole blood in K2EDTA tubes. For TCRbeta analysis, collaborators shipped samples as frozen whole blood, isolated PBMCs, or DNA extracted from either of those sample types.

This entry belongs to a study of blood T cell repertoires in COVID-19 (dated by TCRdb to 2019 to 2021). With regard to the full study: The collaborator samples originated in the United States, Italy and Spain and spanned the acute and convalescent phases of COVID-19. Samples came from the ongoing ImmuneRACE study (first 160 participants) plus 1,254 subjects from 6 global collaborators. Deeply sampled blood TCRbeta repertoires from subjects exposed to, actively infected with, or recovered from COVID-19 were included in the dataset. HLA class I and class II types, where available, came from metadata supplied by the sample provider rather than from assay-based typing. A de-identified subject ID, COVID-19 status, age in years and sex were almost always included in the sample metadata. The prospective study material was composed of cDNA or gDNA derived from T cells, B-cell-depleted T cells, or PBMCs. The repertoires were released in a freely available public database intended as a resource for research on the immune response to SARS-CoV-2. What the study reported, not specific to this receptor: The quantity of clinical and demographic metadata differed by source and by participant and was supplied without curation.

The immunoSEQ Assay, a bias-controlled multiplex PCR, was used to amplify TCRbeta CDR3 regions from genomic DNA. The study's processing was this. The number of nucleated cells in each sample was estimated from the amplification of reference gene primers within the assay. Sequence reads were collapsed and filtered to measure the absolute abundance of every unique TCRbeta CDR3 rearrangement. For each sample, productive Simpson clonality was calculated as the square root of Simpson's diversity index across productive rearrangements. TCRdb provides this immuneACCESS table in a form limited to in-frame rearrangements. Some clones are lacking; in checked studies, under half of them reflect an unresolved V gene, and why the rest are absent is not known. The DNA gave D and trimming, while V, J and clone size come from that table. This sample gives about 200,000 clones in total; around 85% of them show up just once. The ten largest clones add up to 0.95% of the sample.

Sequenced sample: peripheral blood. The sequence is built from TRBV2 and TRBJ1-3, with the D segment identity uncertain. The TCR originated in a man aged 55 to 69 with COVID-19, enrolled during active disease. The CDR3 corresponds to CASRPVSSGNTIYF. The bases read TGTGCCAGCAGACCGGTTAGCTCTGGAAACACCATATATTTT.